This T cell receptor beta chain was captured by sequencing in a study of T cell clonotyping in hematopoietic cell transplantation. Study conclusions and caveats: At the given depth, recipient repertoires were over 95% de novo clonotypes. Higher Inverse Simpson Index values in graft donor and pretransplant recipient predicted broader posttransplant TCR diversity. Pathologically expanded recipient clonotypes increased progressively from day 30 to day 180 as diversity fell.

As for this clone: The antigen remains undetermined.

Trimming removed 1 base from V and 5 bases from J; junction bases left unmatched: 15. The CDR3 consists of 18 residues. Germline CDR1 and CDR2: SEHNR and FQNEAQ (reference sequence). Samples: about 28 days before transplant, then days 30, 100 and 180 after. The data were produced by immunoSEQ multiplex PCR, yet TCRdb's version contains in-frame clones alone and is incomplete. Of 15,000 or so clones listed, 70% to 90% are singletons. The sequence came from a male patient aged 45-59 years who had an allogeneic stem cell transplant from an unrelated donor, so T cells may come from the graft donor. Some clones in this sample may be carry-over from other donors' samples. The chain has TRBV7-9 and TRBJ2-7; 9 nucleotides align to TRBD2. The specimen comprised PBMCs, sampled 100 days after allogeneic stem cell transplant. CDR3 bases: TGTGCCAGCAGCTTAGGCGGGCTAGCGGGATCCCCAGGGGACGAGCAGTACTTC. It translates to CASSLGGLAGSPGDEQYF.